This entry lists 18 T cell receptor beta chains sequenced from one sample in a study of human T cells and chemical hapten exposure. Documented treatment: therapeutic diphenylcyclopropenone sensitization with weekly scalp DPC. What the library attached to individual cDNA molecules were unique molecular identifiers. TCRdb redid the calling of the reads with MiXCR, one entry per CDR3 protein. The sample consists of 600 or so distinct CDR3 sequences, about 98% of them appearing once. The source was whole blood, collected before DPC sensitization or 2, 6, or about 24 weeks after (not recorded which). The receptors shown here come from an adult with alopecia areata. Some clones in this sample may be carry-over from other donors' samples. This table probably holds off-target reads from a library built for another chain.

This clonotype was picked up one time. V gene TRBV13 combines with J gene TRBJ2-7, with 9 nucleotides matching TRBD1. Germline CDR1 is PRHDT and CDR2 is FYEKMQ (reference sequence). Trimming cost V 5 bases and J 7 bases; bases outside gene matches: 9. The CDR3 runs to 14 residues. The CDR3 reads CASSGRDRVLEQYF. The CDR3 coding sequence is TGTGCCAGCAGCGGCCGGGACAGGGTCTTGGAGCAGTACTTC.

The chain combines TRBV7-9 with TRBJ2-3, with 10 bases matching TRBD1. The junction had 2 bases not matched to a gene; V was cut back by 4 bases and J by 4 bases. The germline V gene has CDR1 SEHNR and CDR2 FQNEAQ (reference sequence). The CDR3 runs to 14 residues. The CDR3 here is CASSSGQGADTQYF. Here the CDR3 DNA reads TGTGCCAGCAGCTCAGGACAGGGGGCAGATACGCAGTATTTT.

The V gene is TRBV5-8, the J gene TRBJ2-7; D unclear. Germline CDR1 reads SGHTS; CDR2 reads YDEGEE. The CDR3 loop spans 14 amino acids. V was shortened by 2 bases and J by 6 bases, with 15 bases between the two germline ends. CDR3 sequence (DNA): TGTGCCAGCAGCTTCTCCCGCCGGGCCCCCGAGCAGTACTTC. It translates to CASSFSRRAPEQYF.

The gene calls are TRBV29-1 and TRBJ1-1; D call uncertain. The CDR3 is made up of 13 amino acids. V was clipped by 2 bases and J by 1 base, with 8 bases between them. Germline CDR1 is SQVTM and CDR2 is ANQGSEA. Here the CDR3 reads CSVESTRNTEAFF. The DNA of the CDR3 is TGCAGCGTTGAATCCACCCGGAACACTGAAGCTTTCTTT.

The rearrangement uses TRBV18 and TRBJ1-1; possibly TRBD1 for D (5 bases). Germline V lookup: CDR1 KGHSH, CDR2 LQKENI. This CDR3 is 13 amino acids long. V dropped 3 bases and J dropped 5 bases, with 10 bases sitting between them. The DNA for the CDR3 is TGTGCCAGCTCACCCGTTGGGGGGACTGAAGCTTTCTTT. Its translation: CASSPVGGTEAFF. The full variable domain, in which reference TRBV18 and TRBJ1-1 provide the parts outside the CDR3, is NAGVMQNPRHLVRRRGQEARLRCSPMKGHSHVYWYRQLPEEGLKFMVYLQKENIIDESGMPKERFSAEFPKEGPSILRIQQVVRGDSAAYFCASSPVGGTEAFFGQGTRLTVV.

CDR3 sequence (DNA): TGTGCCATCAGCCCCCGGGATCGGAATTCACCCCTCCACTTT. It is translated as CAISPRDRNSPLHF. The rearrangement uses TRBV10-3 and TRBJ1-6, with no clear D. Germline V gene sequence: CDR1 ENHRY, CDR2 SYGVKD. Deletions cut 6 bases from V and 7 bases from J, with 13 bases between. The CDR3 runs 14 residues.

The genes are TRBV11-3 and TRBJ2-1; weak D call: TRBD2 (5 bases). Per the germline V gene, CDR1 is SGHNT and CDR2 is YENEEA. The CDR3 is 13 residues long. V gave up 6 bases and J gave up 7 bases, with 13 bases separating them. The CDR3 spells CASRSRTGNEQFF. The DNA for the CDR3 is TGTGCCAGCAGATCAAGGACGGGAAATGAGCAGTTCTTC.

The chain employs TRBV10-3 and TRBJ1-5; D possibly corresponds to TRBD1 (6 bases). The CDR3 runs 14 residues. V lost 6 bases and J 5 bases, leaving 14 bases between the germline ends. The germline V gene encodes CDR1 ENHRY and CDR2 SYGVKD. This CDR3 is CAISENRDYQPQHF. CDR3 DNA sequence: TGTGCCATCAGCGAAAACAGGGATTATCAGCCCCAGCATTTT.

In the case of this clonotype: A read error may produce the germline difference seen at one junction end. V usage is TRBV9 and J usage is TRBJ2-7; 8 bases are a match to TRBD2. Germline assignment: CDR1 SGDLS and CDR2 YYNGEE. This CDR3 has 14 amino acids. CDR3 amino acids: CSSSLGLGTYEQYF. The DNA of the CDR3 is TGTTCCAGCAGCCTGGGACTAGGAACCTACGAGCAGTACTTC.

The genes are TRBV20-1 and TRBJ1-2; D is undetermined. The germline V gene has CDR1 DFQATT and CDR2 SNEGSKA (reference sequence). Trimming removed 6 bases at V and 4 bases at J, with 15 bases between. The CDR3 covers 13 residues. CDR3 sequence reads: CSALLGQSYGYTF. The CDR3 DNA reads TGCAGTGCACTGCTAGGGCAGTCCTATGGCTACACCTTC.

The CDR3: CASSYGSTDTQYF. The CDR3 region has the DNA TGTGCCAGCAGTTATGGTTCGACGGATACGCAGTATTTT. This chain connects TRBV2 to TRBJ2-3, with unresolved D. The CDR3 length is 13 residues. Germline V gene data show CDR1 as SNHLY and CDR2 as FYNNEI. The V and J ends lost 5 bases and 6 bases respectively, with 12 bases between them.

CDR3 coding DNA: TGTGCCAGCAGAAGGACAGCGAACACCGGGGAGCTGTTTTTT. Its protein is CASRRTANTGELFF. This rearrangement joins TRBV12-3 or TRBV12-4 to TRBJ2-2, with D possibly being TRBD1 (6 bases). The CDR3 loop spans 14 amino acids. Trimming took 6 bases from V and 0 from J, leaving 8 bases between them.

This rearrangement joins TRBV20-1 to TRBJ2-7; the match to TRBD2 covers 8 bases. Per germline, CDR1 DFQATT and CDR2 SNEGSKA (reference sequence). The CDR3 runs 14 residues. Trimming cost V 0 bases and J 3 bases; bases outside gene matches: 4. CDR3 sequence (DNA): TGCAGTGCTAGAGATACTAGCGGAATCTACGAGCAGTACTTC. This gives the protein CSARDTSGIYEQYF.

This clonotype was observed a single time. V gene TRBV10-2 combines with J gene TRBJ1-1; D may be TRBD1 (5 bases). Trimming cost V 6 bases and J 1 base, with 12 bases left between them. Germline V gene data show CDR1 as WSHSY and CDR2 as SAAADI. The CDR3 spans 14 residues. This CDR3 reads CASSHQGANTEAFF. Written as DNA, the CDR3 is TGCGCCAGCAGCCATCAGGGAGCGAACACTGAAGCTTTCTTT.

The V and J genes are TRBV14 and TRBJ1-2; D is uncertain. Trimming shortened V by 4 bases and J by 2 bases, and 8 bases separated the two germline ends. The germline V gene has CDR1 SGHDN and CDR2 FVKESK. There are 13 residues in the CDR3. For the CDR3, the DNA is TGTGCCAGCAGCCCCGGTGCCAACTATGGCTACACCTTC. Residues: CASSPGANYGYTF.

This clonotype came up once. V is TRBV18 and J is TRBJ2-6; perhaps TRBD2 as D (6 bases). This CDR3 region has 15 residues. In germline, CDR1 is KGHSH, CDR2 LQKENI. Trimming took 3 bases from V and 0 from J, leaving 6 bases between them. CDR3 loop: CASSPGSSGANVLTF. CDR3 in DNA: TGTGCCAGCTCACCCGGGAGCTCTGGGGCCAACGTCCTGACTTTC. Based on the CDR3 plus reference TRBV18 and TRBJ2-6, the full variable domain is NAGVMQNPRHLVRRRGQEARLRCSPMKGHSHVYWYRQLPEEGLKFMVYLQKENIIDESGMPKERFSAEFPKEGPSILRIQQVVRGDSAAYFCASSPGSSGANVLTFGAGSRLTVL.

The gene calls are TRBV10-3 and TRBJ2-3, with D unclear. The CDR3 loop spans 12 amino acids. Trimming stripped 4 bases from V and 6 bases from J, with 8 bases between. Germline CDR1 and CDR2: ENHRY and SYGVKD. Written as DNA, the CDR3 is TGTGCCATCAGTGTGGGTGAGGATACGCAGTATTTT. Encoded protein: CAISVGEDTQYF.

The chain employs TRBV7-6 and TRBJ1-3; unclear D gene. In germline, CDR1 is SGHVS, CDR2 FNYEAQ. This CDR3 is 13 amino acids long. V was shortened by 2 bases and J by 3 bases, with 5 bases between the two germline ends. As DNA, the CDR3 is TGTGCCAGCAGCTTACCGTATGGAAACACCATATATTTT. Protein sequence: CASSLPYGNTIYF.